The TCR beta chain described here comes from a study of blood T cell repertoires in COVID-19. Study-wide background: The origin of the acute and convalescent COVID-19 samples was the United States, Italy and Spain. The analysed material was cDNA or gDNA that came from T cells, B-cell-depleted T cells, or PBMCs.

The protocol was immunoSEQ multiplex PCR, while the TCRdb copy is restricted to in-frame clones and leaves out a portion. The sample holds a few hundred thousand clones, about 85% seen once. The participants were between roughly 18 and 100 years old and came from under 25 US areas. The germline CDR1 and CDR2 sequences are SGHRS and YFSETQ. This CDR3 contains 13 residues. The germline V and J ends were trimmed by 0 bases and 5 bases, with 8 bases remaining between them. This sequence joins TRBV5-1 and TRBJ2-5; a weak D match, TRBD2 (5 bases). The receptor's source is a woman aged 25 to 39 who had recovered from COVID-19. The sequenced material came from PBMCs or T cells enriched from blood (not recorded which). CDR3 nucleotide sequence: TGCGCCAGCAGCTTGGTGAGAGGGGAGACCCAGTACTTC. Its protein product is CASSLVRGETQYF.